This TCR beta chain was identified during a study of cytomegalovirus exposure and HLA in healthy donors. Background on the study: It was reported in a later analysis that the same platform had been used for the 120 validation repertoires as for the 550 to 700 first-cohort repertoires. Study results and caveats: High sensitivity and specificity were reportedly achieved when the classifier diagnosed cytomegalovirus status. Among TCR beta chains, those listed as cytomegalovirus-associated numbered over 150. Through in vitro validation, three CMV-associated chains were shown to be specific for CMV antigens.

Data came from immunoSEQ multiplex PCR; TCRdb stores just in-frame clones and leaves some out. Of over 150,000 clones listed, approximately 86% are singletons. With respect to this clone: Antigen: not known.

V was pared by 3 bases and J by 7 bases, with 8 bases of the junction left unmatched. The CDR3 totals 13 residues. CDR1 is SQVTM, CDR2 ANQGSEA, per germline. This clonotype originated in a man between 18 and 29 years old in good health and CMV-seropositive. Sequencing was performed on PBMCs. The V call is TRBV29-1, the J call TRBJ2-5, with 7 positions matching TRBD1. As DNA, the CDR3 is TGCAGCGTTGATCGAGGGGGCGGAGTGACCCAGTACTTC. Protein product: CSVDRGGGVTQYF.